Listed below are T cell receptor beta chains from one sample, sequenced in a study of T-cell reconstitution after alpha-beta-depleted transplantation in children. TCRdb re-called the PCR reads through MiXCR, storing one row per CDR3 protein. The sample has 330,000 or so distinct CDR3 sequences, over 9.5% seen once. The specimen was PBMCs, collected before TCRalphabeta/CD19-depleted stem cell transplant. These receptors came from a boy less than two years old with acute myeloid leukemia, due to receive a stem cell transplant. Both conserved end residues are part of each CDR3. A D gene is named only where the DNA matches it firmly. Not all rows give a size; the values are once, few, many and, for expanded clones, a class.

j_call: TRBJ2-7
v_call: TRBV12-3/TRBV12-4
clone_size: few
d_call: TRBD1
cdr3_aa: CASTLGTDAYEQYF
cdr3_nt: TGTGCCAGCACCTTAGGGACAGATGCCTACGAGCAGTACTTC

j_call: TRBJ2-3
v_call: TRBV19
clone_size: many
d_call: TRBD2
cdr3_aa: CASSIRQGGDTQYF
cdr3_nt: TGTGCCAGTAGTATCCGCCAGGGAGGGGATACGCAGTATTTT

j_call: TRBJ1-2
v_call: TRBV11-2
clone_size: many
d_call: .
cdr3_aa: CASSLNNFGAGTGGYTF
cdr3_nt: TGTGCCAGCAGCTTAAATAATTTCGGAGCCGGTACGGGTGGCTACACCTTC

j_call: TRBJ2-1
v_call: TRBV24-1
clone_size: many
d_call: .
cdr3_aa: CATSDLPGRDNSYNEQFF
cdr3_nt: TGTGCCACCAGTGATTTACCGGGTAGGGACAACTCCTACAATGAGCAGTTCTTC

j_call: TRBJ2-7
v_call: TRBV7-8
clone_size: many
d_call: .
cdr3_aa: CASSLAGHSYEQYF
cdr3_nt: TGTGCCAGCAGCTTAGCGGGACACTCCTACGAGCAGTACTTC

j_call: TRBJ2-1
v_call: TRBV19
clone_size: few
d_call: TRBD2
cdr3_aa: CASSIRTSGAEQFF
cdr3_nt: TGTGCCAGTAGTATCCGGACTAGCGGGGCTGAGCAGTTCTTC

j_call: TRBJ1-2
v_call: TRBV7-9
clone_size: many
d_call: TRBD1
cdr3_aa: CASSPGTASYGYTF
cdr3_nt: TGTGCCAGCAGCCCCGGGACAGCGAGCTATGGCTACACCTTC

j_call: TRBJ1-5
v_call: TRBV6-5
clone_size: many
d_call: .
cdr3_aa: CASSYSRTPGHQPQHF
cdr3_nt: TGTGCCAGCAGTTACTCGAGGACCCCAGGACATCAGCCCCAGCATTTT

j_call: TRBJ2-6
v_call: TRBV11-2
clone_size: .
d_call: .
cdr3_aa: CASSLRVPMRNWANVLTF
cdr3_nt: TGTGCCAGCAGCCTCCGGGTCCCGATGAGGAACTGGGCCAACGTCCTGACTTTC

j_call: TRBJ2-7
v_call: TRBV18
clone_size: few
d_call: TRBD1
cdr3_aa: CASSPSRTGPLYEQYF
cdr3_nt: TGTGCCAGCTCACCGTCCAGGACAGGTCCCCTCTACGAGCAGTACTTC

j_call: TRBJ2-2
v_call: TRBV4-2
clone_size: few
d_call: TRBD2
cdr3_aa: CASSQARRLAGGRTGELFF
cdr3_nt: TGTGCCAGCAGCCAAGCCCGACGACTAGCGGGGGGAAGGACCGGGGAGCTGTTTTTT

j_call: TRBJ2-3
v_call: TRBV5-4
clone_size: .
d_call: .
cdr3_aa: CASTVADTQYF
cdr3_nt: TGTGCCAGCACCGTAGCAGATACGCAGTATTTT

j_call: TRBJ2-3
v_call: TRBV7-2
clone_size: many
d_call: TRBD1
cdr3_aa: CASSFRGRIDTQYF
cdr3_nt: TGTGCCAGCAGCTTTAGGGGGCGCATTGATACGCAGTATTTT

j_call: TRBJ2-1
v_call: TRBV5-1
clone_size: many
d_call: TRBD2
cdr3_aa: CASSLTSGGAMEQFF
cdr3_nt: TGCGCCAGCAGCTTGACTAGCGGGGGGGCAATGGAGCAGTTCTTC

j_call: TRBJ2-1
v_call: TRBV5-1
clone_size: many
d_call: .
cdr3_aa: CASSFAHQGQPYNEQFF
cdr3_nt: TGCGCCAGCAGCTTTGCGCATCAGGGACAACCCTACAATGAGCAGTTCTTC

j_call: TRBJ2-1
v_call: TRBV19
clone_size: .
d_call: .
cdr3_aa: CASNDRFYNEQFF
cdr3_nt: TGTGCCAGTAACGACAGGTTCTACAATGAGCAGTTCTTC

j_call: TRBJ2-7
v_call: TRBV10-3
clone_size: many
d_call: .
cdr3_aa: CAISVLQGNEQYF
cdr3_nt: TGTGCCATCAGTGTGTTACAGGGAAACGAGCAGTACTTC

j_call: TRBJ1-4
v_call: TRBV12-3/TRBV12-4
clone_size: many
d_call: .
cdr3_aa: CASRADEKLFF
cdr3_nt: TGTGCCAGCAGGGCTGACGAAAAACTGTTTTTT

j_call: TRBJ1-5
v_call: TRBV28
clone_size: .
d_call: .
cdr3_aa: CASSFPHAVNQPQHF
cdr3_nt: TGTGCCAGCAGTTTTCCGCACGCCGTCAATCAGCCCCAGCATTTT

j_call: TRBJ1-2
v_call: TRBV3-1
clone_size: many
d_call: TRBD1
cdr3_aa: CASSPLSDRGYGYTF
cdr3_nt: TGTGCCAGCAGCCCGCTATCCGACAGGGGCTATGGCTACACCTTC

j_call: TRBJ2-7
v_call: TRBV4-2
clone_size: many
d_call: TRBD2
cdr3_aa: CASSQDSRLAGRYEQYF
cdr3_nt: TGTGCCAGCAGCCAAGATTCGCGACTAGCGGGCCGATACGAGCAGTACTTC

j_call: TRBJ2-6
v_call: TRBV28
clone_size: many
d_call: .
cdr3_aa: CASTFGGANVLTF
cdr3_nt: TGTGCCAGCACCTTTGGTGGGGCCAACGTCCTGACTTTC